This T cell receptor beta chain was retrieved from a study of blood T cell repertoires in COVID-19 (dated by TCRdb to 2018 to 2021). For the wider study: Samples from collaborators originated in the United States, Italy and Spain and spanned both the acute and convalescent phases of COVID-19. The sample metadata nearly always contained a de-identified subject ID, COVID-19 status, age in years and sex. The prospective study material was composed of cDNA or gDNA derived from T cells, B-cell-depleted T cells, or PBMCs. Deeply sampled blood TCRbeta repertoires from subjects exposed to, actively infected with, or recovered from COVID-19 were included in the dataset. Where HLA class I and class II types were available, the types were taken from metadata supplied by the sample provider, not from assay-based typing. The samples were drawn from two sources: the first 160 participants of the ongoing ImmuneRACE study, and 1,254 subjects contributed by 6 global collaborators. The repertoires were made available in a free public database intended to serve as a resource for research on the immune response to SARS-CoV-2. What the authors observed across the whole study: The quantity of clinical and demographic metadata differed by source and by participant and was supplied without curation.

With respect to this clone: The antigen it binds to is not known. Per-nucleotide qualities are absent, and no much larger clonotype sits a single base away.

Looking up the germline V gene (reference sequence) yields CDR1 MNHEY and CDR2 SMNVEV. Here V drops 7 bases and J drops 2 bases, and the junction holds 7 bases not matched to any gene. The CDR3 sequence holds 15 residues, the cysteine and phenylalanine included. CDR3 DNA is the only sequence kept; it has 45 bases, read in frame from the first base. The collaborating institutions used their own protocols to collect whole blood in K2EDTA tubes. For TCRbeta analysis, collaborators shipped samples in one of three forms: frozen whole blood, isolated PBMCs, or DNA extracted from either of those sample types. The immunoSEQ Assay, a bias-controlled multiplex PCR, was used to amplify TCRbeta CDR3 regions from genomic DNA. On the study's bioinformatics: Within the assay, amplification of reference gene primers was used to estimate how many nucleated cells each sample contained. To quantify the absolute abundance of each unique TCRbeta CDR3 rearrangement, sequence reads were collapsed and filtered. For each sample, productive Simpson clonality was calculated by taking the square root of Simpson's diversity index across productive rearrangements. Entries here come from immuneACCESS through TCRdb and include only in-frame sequences with V and J called. Some clones fail to appear in such tables; in the studies checked, an unresolved V gene covers under half of the shortfall, and the cause of the remainder is unknown. V and J calls and clone size are as listed in that table; D and trimming were resolved from the DNA. This sample is represented by approximately 250,000 clones; about 86% of them were singletons. The ten largest clones capture around 3.6% of the sample.

Sequenced: peripheral blood. Recombination linked TRBV27 to TRBJ2-1; the junction holds 8 bases that match TRBD2. The sequence came from a young man with active or convalescent COVID-19. Here the CDR3 is given as CASTPGTRPYNEQFF. DNA sequence: TGTGCCAGCACTCCCGGGACTAGGCCCTACAATGAGCAGTTCTTC.